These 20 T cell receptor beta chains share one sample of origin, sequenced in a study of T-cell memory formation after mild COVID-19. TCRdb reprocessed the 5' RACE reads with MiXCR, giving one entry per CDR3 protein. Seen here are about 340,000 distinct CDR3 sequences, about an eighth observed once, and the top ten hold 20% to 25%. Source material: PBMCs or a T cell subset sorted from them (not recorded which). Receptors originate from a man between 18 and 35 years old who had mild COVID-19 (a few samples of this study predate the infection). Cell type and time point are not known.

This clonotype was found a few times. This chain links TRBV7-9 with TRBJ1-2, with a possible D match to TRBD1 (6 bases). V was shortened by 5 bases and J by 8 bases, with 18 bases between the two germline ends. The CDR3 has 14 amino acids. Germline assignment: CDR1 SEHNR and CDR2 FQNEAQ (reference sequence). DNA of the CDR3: TGTGCCAGCAGCATATCCGGGACAACAGAAGGCTACACCTTC. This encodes CASSISGTTEGYTF. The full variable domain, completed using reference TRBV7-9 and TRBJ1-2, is DTGVSQNPRHKITKRGQNVTFRCDPISEHNRLYWYRQTLGQGPEFLTYFQNEAQLEKSRLLSDRFSAERPKGSFSTLEIQRTEQGDSAMYLCASSISGTTEGYTFGSGTRLTVV.

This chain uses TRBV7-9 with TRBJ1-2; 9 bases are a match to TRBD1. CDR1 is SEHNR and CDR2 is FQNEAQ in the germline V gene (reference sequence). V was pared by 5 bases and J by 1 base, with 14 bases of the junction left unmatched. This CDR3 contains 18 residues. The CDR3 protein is CASSPPGQGRSGNYGYTF. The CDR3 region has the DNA TGTGCCAGCAGCCCCCCGGGACAGGGACGTTCGGGTAACTATGGCTACACCTTC.

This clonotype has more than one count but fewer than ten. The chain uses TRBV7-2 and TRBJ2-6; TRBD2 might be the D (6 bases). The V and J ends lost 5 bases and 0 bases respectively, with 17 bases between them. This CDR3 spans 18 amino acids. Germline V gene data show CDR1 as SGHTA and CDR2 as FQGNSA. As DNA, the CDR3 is TGTGCCAGCAGCCCCAATCGGGGACTGTACTCTGGGGCCAACGTCCTGACTTTC. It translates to CASSPNRGLYSGANVLTF.

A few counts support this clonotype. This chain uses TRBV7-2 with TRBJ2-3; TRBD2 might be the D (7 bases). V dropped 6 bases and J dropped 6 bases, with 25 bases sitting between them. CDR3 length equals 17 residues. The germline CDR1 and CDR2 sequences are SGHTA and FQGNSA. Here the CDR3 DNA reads TGTGCCAGCAGTAGTATCGGGGGCCAAGCGGGGTGGGATACGCAGTATTTT. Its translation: CASSSIGGQAGWDTQYF. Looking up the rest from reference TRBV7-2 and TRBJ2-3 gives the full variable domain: GAGVSQSPSNKVTEKGKDVELRCDPISGHTALYWYRQSLGQGLEFLIYFQGNSAPDKSGLPSDRFSAERTGGSVSTLTIQRTQQEDSAVYLCASSSIGGQAGWDTQYFGPGTRLTVL.

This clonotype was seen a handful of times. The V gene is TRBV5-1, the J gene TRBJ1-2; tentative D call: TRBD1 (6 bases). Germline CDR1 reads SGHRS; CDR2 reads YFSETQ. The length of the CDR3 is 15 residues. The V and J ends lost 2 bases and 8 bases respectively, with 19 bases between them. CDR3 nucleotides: TGCGCCAGCAGCTTAGAAACAGGGCCCGAAGGGGGCTACACCTTC. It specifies CASSLETGPEGGYTF.

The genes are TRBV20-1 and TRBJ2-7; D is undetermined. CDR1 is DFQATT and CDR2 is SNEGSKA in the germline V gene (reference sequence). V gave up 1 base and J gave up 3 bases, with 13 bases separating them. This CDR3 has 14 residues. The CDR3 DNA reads TGCAGTGCTAGAGGACAAACCGCCGTCTACGAGCAGTACTTC. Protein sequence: CSARGQTAVYEQYF.

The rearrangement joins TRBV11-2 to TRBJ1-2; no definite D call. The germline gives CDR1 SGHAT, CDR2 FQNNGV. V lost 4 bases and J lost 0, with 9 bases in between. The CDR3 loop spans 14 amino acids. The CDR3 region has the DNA TGTGCCAGCAGCTCAGGAACAGCTAACTATGGCTACACCTTC. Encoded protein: CASSSGTANYGYTF. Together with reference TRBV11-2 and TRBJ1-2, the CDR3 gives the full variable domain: EAGVAQSPRYKIIEKRQSVAFWCNPISGHATLYWYQQILGQGPKLLIQFQNNGVVDDSQLPKDRFSAERLKGVDSTLKIQPAKLEDSAVYLCASSSGTANYGYTFGSGTRLTVV.

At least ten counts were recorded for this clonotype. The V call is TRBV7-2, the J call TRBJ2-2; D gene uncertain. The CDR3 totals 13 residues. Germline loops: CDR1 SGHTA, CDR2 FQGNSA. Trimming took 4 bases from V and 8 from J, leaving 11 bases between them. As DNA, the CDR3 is TGTGCCAGCAGCTCTTGGCACGATGGGGAGCTGTTTTTT. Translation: CASSSWHDGELFF.

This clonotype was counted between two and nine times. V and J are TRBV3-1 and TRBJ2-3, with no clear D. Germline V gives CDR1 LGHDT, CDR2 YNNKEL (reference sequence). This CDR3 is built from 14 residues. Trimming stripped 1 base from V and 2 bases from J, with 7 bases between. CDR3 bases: TGTGCCAGCAGCCAAGGGGCAGACACAGATACGCAGTATTTT. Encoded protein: CASSQGADTDTQYF.

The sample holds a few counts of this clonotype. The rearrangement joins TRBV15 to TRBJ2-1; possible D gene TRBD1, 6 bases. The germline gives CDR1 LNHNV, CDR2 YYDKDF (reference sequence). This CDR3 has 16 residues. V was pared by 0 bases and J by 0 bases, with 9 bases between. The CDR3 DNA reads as TGTGCCACCAGCAGAGATCAGGGGAGCTCCTACAATGAGCAGTTCTTC. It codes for CATSRDQGSSYNEQFF.

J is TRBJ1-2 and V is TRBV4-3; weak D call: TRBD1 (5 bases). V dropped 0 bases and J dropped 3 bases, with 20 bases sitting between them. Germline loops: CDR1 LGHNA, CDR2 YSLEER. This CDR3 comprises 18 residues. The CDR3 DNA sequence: TGCGCCAGCAGCCAAGATCTTTTGGACTCGACAGCGTACTATGGCTACACCTTC. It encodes CASSQDLLDSTAYYGYTF.

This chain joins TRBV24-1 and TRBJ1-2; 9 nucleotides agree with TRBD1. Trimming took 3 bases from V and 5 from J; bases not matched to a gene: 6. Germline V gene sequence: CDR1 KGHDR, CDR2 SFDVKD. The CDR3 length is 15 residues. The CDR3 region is CATSDPSTGGYGYTF. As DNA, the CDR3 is TGTGCCACCAGTGATCCCTCGACAGGGGGATATGGCTACACCTTC.

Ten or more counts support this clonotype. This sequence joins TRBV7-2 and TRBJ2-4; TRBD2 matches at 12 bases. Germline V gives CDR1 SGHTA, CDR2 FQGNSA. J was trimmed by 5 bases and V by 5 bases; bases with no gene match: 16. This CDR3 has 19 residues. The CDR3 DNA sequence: TGTGCCAGCAGCCAATTTAACCCCGCTAGCGGGGGGGCCGAAAACATTCAGTACTTC. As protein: CASSQFNPASGGAENIQYF.

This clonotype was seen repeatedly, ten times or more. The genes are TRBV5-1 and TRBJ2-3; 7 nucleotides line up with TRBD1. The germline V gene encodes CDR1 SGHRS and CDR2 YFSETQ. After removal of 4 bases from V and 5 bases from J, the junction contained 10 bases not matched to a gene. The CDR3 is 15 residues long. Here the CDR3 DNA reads TGCGCCAGCAGCGAGCTACAGGGGACGATAGATACGCAGTATTTT. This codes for CASSELQGTIDTQYF. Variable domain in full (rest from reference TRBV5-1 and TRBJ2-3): KAGVTQTPRYLIKTRGQQVTLSCSPISGHRSVSWYQQTPGQGLQFLFEYFSETQRNKGNFPGRFSGRQFSNSRSEMNVSTLELGDSALYLCASSELQGTIDTQYFGPGTRLTVL.

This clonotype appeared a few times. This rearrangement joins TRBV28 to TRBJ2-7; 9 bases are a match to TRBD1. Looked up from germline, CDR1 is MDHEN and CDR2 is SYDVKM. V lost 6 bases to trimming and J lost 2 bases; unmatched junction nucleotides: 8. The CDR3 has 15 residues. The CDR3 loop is CASRGTGLPPYEQYV. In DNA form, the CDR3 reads TGTGCCAGCAGGGGGACAGGGCTCCCTCCCTACGAGCAGTACGTC.

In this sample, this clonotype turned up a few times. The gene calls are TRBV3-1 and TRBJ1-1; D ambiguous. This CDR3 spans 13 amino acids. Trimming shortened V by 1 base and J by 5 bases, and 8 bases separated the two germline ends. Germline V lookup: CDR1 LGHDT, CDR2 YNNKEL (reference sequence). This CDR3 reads CASSQGRRTEAFF. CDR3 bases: TGTGCCAGCAGCCAAGGACGGAGAACTGAAGCTTTCTTT.

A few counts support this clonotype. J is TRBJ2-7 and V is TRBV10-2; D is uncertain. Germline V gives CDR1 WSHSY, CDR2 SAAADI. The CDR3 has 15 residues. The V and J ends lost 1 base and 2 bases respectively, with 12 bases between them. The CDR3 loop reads CASSEWGPRPYEQYF. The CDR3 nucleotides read TGCGCCAGCAGTGAGTGGGGTCCCAGGCCCTACGAGCAGTACTTC.

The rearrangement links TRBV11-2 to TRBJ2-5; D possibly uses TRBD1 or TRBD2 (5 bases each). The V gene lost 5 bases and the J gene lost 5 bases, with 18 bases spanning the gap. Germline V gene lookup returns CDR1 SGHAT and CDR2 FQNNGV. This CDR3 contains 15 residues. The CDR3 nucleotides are TGTGCCAGCAGCCCGCAAACGGGGCAGGGTGAGACCCAGTACTTC. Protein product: CASSPQTGQGETQYF.

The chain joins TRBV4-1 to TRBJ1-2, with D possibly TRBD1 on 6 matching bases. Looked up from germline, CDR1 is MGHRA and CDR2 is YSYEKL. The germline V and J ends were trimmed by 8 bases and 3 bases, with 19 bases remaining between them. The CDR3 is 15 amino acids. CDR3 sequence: CASSSREGGDYGYTF. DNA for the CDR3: TGCGCCAGCTCCTCAAGGGAGGGGGGGGACTATGGCTACACCTTC.

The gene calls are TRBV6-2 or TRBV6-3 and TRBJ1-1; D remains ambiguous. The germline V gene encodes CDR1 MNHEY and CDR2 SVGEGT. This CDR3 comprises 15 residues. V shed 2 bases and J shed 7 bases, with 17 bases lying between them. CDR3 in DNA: TGTGCCAGCAGTTACCCCCCAGACGGGCTGGGTGAAGCTTTCTTT. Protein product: CASSYPPDGLGEAFF.